The 19 T cell receptor beta chains in this list originate from one sample, sequenced in a study of T cells after yellow fever vaccination. TCRdb re-called the 5' RACE reads with MiXCR, one entry per CDR3 protein. The sample lists some 560,000 distinct CDR3 sequences, roughly a sixth occurring once. The starting material was PBMCs, obtained roughly 5 days after the first yellow fever vaccination. These receptors were obtained from a man aged 18 to 35 who received the YFV17D yellow fever vaccine.

The V call is TRBV7-2, the J call TRBJ1-1; D might be TRBD1 (6 bases). Trimming stripped 1 base from V and 9 bases from J, with 12 bases between. Germline V gives CDR1 SGHTA, CDR2 FQGNSA. The CDR3 length is 13 residues. DNA for the CDR3: TGTGCCAGCAGCTTAGGAGGGGGAAATCAAGCTTTCTTT. It is translated as CASSLGGGNQAFF.

As DNA, the CDR3 is TGTGCCAGCAGTTACCCAGACAGAAAGCAGTACTTC. It specifies CASSYPDRKQYF. The chain uses TRBV6-5 and TRBJ2-7; D possibly corresponds to TRBD1 (5 bases). V was pared by 2 bases and J by 8 bases, with 10 bases between. The V gene's germline CDR1 is MNHEY and CDR2 SVGAGI. The CDR3 totals 12 residues.

This clonotype has a handful of counts. The chain couples TRBV23-1 to TRBJ2-2; either TRBD1 or TRBD2 may supply D (5 bases each). TRBV23-1 is classed as an ORF, of uncertain function. Deletions cut 3 bases from V and 5 bases from J, with 13 bases between. The CDR3 spans 15 residues. The CDR3 loop is CASSHLGRGTGELFF. In DNA, the CDR3 is TGCGCCAGCAGTCACCTGGGGCGCGGGACCGGGGAGCTGTTTTTT.

V and J are TRBV5-4 and TRBJ1-5; D is ambiguous. The CDR3 is 14 residues long. Trimming removed 4 bases from V and 7 bases from J, with 15 bases in between. CDR1 is SGHNT, CDR2 YYREEE, per germline (reference sequence). In DNA, the CDR3 is TGTGCCAGCAGCGTGGACGGGTCCGGACAGCCCCAGCATTTT. Translating it yields CASSVDGSGQPQHF. Supplemented by reference TRBV5-4 and TRBJ1-5, the full variable domain reads ETGVTQSPTHLIKTRGQQVTLRCSSQSGHNTVSWYQQALGQGPQFIFQYYREEENGRGNFPPRFSGLQFPNYSSELNVNALELDDSALYLCASSVDGSGQPQHFGDGTRLSIL.

The V and J genes are TRBV11-2 and TRBJ1-5, with 10 nucleotides matching TRBD1. The CDR3 length is 15 residues. CDR1 is SGHAT and CDR2 is FQNNGV in the germline V gene. J gave up 7 bases and V 5 bases, and 8 bases lay outside the gene matches. The CDR3, as DNA: TGTGCCAGCAGCCAAGACAGGGGGCTGCACCAGCCCCAGCATTTT. Translation gives CASSQDRGLHQPQHF.

The chain couples TRBV12-3 or TRBV12-4 to TRBJ2-2; 13 bases agree with TRBD2. J lost 4 bases, V lost 6 bases, and 5 bases had no gene match. The CDR3 covers 16 residues. Here the CDR3 reads CASSPGLAGVTGELFF. The CDR3, as DNA: TGTGCCAGCAGCCCAGGACTAGCGGGAGTCACCGGGGAGCTGTTTTTT.

For this clonotype: At one of its ends the junction is not consistent with the germline gene, which may arise from a read error. This chain joins TRBV7-9 and TRBJ2-7; tentative D call: TRBD1 (5 bases). Germline lookup yields CDR1 SEHNR and CDR2 FQNEAQ (reference sequence). This CDR3 contains 11 residues. CDR3 in DNA: TGTGCCAGCAGCTCCTCCGAGGACAAGCCTTTC. Its protein is CASSSSEDKPF.

This clonotype was picked up a small number of times. V gene TRBV4-3 combines with J gene TRBJ2-3; 12 bases map to TRBD2. CDR1 and CDR2 (germline): LGHNA, YSLEER. J gave up 5 bases and V 5 bases, and 5 bases lay outside the gene matches. The CDR3 totals 15 residues. The CDR3 DNA follows: TGCGCCAGCAGCGGGCTAGCGGGGGGGCAAGATACGCAGTATTTT. This encodes CASSGLAGGQDTQYF.

The table lists this clonotype with a few counts. The chain recombines TRBV4-1 with TRBJ1-2; D is undetermined. V lost 0 bases and J 7 bases, leaving 18 bases between the germline ends. Germline V gene sequence: CDR1 MGHRA, CDR2 YSYEKL. The CDR3 totals 16 residues. The CDR3 nucleotides are TGCGCCAGCAGCCAAGATTGGTTGGACGGAGTGGGTGGCTACACCTTC. Protein product: CASSQDWLDGVGGYTF.

The chain is built from TRBV7-6 and TRBJ1-6; a weak D match, TRBD1 (5 bases). The germline gives CDR1 SGHVS, CDR2 FNYEAQ. V lost 1 base to trimming and J lost 7 bases, with 8 bases between them. The CDR3 has 14 amino acids. The CDR3, as DNA: TGTGCCAGCAGCTTAGAGCGGGGGAATTCACCCCTCCACTTT. Translating gives CASSLERGNSPLHF.

This clonotype was detected many times. The chain employs TRBV12-3 or TRBV12-4 and TRBJ1-6; no definite D call. The CDR3 spans 13 residues. Between the trimmed V and J ends, which lost 3 bases and 7 bases, there was a span of 7 bases. Here the CDR3 reads CASSFEKNSPLHF. CDR3 nucleotides: TGTGCCAGCAGTTTTGAAAAGAATTCACCCCTCCACTTT.

This clonotype was counted between two and nine times. This chain connects TRBV6-6 to TRBJ1-1; D uncertain. Per germline, CDR1 MNHNY and CDR2 SVGAGI (reference sequence). The CDR3 runs 11 residues. V was trimmed by 2 bases and J by 11 bases, leaving 9 bases between them. Here the CDR3 reads CASSYGRLAFF. CDR3 nucleotides: TGTGCCAGCAGTTACGGGCGGCTCGCTTTCTTT.

This clonotype was seen a few times. The chain has TRBV12-3 or TRBV12-4 and TRBJ1-2, with D tentatively TRBD1 (5 bases). V was clipped by 2 bases and J by 8 bases, with 21 bases between them. CDR3 length equals 16 residues. The CDR3 nucleotides are TGTGCCAGCAGTTTATGGAGTTGGGGACGGACCGGCGGCTACACCTTC. It translates to CASSLWSWGRTGGYTF.

This clonotype was observed at least ten times. The rearrangement uses TRBV7-8 and TRBJ1-2; no reliable D call. The V and J ends lost 5 bases and 7 bases respectively, with 14 bases between them. Germline V gene data show CDR1 as SGHVS and CDR2 as FQNEAQ. This CDR3 has 13 amino acids. Written as DNA, the CDR3 is TGTGCCAGCAGCAGACCGGGAATCTCTGGCTACACCTTC. Its translation is CASSRPGISGYTF. Combining the CDR3 with reference TRBV7-8 and TRBJ1-2 gives the whole variable domain GAGVSQSPRYKVAKRGQDVALRCDPISGHVSLFWYQQALGQGPEFLTYFQNEAQLDKSGLPSDRFFAERPEGSVSTLKIQRTQQEDSAVYLCASSRPGISGYTFGSGTRLTVV.

This clonotype was found many times. J is TRBJ1-6 and V is TRBV7-2, with TRBD1 matching over 7 bases. CDR1 SGHTA and CDR2 FQGNSA come from the germline V gene. This CDR3 is 15 amino acids long. The ends lost 5 bases at V and 6 bases at J; junction bases unmatched: 7. In DNA, the CDR3 is TGTGCCAGCAGCCGACAGGGCTTGGTTAATTCACCCCTCCACTTT. Protein product: CASSRQGLVNSPLHF.

V and J are TRBV6-1 and TRBJ2-7; D is undetermined. The CDR3 sequence is 13 residues long. Germline V gives CDR1 MNHNS, CDR2 SASEGT. V was cut by 4 bases and J by 1 base, with 8 bases left in between. The CDR3 protein is CASSVGRSYEQYV. The CDR3 bases are TGTGCCAGCAGTGTGGGCAGGTCCTACGAGCAGTACGTC.

The CDR3 loop reads CASSWTSGGVETQYF. As DNA, the CDR3 is TGTGCCAGCAGCTGGACTAGCGGGGGGGTGGAGACCCAGTACTTC. The gene calls are TRBV7-2 and TRBJ2-5; 15 positions agree with TRBD2. V shed 4 bases and J 5 bases; nucleotides not matched to a gene: 2. The germline V gene encodes CDR1 SGHTA and CDR2 FQGNSA. CDR3 length: 15 residues. The variable domain in full, with the rest retrieved from reference TRBV7-2 and TRBJ2-5, is GAGVSQSPSNKVTEKGKDVELRCDPISGHTALYWYRQSLGQGLEFLIYFQGNSAPDKSGLPSDRFSAERTGGSVSTLTIQRTQQEDSAVYLCASSWTSGGVETQYFGPGTRLLVL.

This clonotype was counted only a few times. CDR3 residues: CAISPRGGDQPQHF. Written as DNA, the CDR3 is TGTGCCATCAGCCCTAGAGGAGGAGATCAGCCCCAGCATTTT. The chain links TRBV10-3 to TRBJ1-5; D not resolved. V lost 6 bases and J 5 bases, leaving 14 bases between the germline ends. The CDR3 runs to 14 residues. Germline V lookup: CDR1 ENHRY, CDR2 SYGVKD.

This clonotype appeared a few times. This chain connects TRBV5-1 to TRBJ2-3, with TRBD2 matching 11 bases. V shed 3 bases and J 10 bases; nucleotides not matched to a gene: 13. Looked up from germline, CDR1 is SGHRS and CDR2 is YFSETQ. The CDR3 sequence is 16 residues long. The CDR3 nucleotides read TGCGCCAGCAGCTCCTCCGGGACTAGCGGATACGAGCCGCAGTATTTT. Translated, it gives CASSSSGTSGYEPQYF.